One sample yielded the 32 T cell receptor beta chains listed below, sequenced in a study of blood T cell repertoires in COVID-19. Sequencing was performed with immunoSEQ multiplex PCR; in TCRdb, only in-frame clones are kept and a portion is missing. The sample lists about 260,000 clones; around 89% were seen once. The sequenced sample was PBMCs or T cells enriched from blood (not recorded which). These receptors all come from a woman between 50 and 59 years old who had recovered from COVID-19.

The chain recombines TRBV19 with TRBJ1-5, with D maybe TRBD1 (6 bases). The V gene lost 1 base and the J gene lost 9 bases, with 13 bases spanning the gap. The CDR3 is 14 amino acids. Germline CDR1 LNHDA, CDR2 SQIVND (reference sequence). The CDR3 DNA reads TGTGCCAGTAGTATAGTCGGGGGGCCGCGGCCCCAGCATTTT. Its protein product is CASSIVGGPRPQHF.

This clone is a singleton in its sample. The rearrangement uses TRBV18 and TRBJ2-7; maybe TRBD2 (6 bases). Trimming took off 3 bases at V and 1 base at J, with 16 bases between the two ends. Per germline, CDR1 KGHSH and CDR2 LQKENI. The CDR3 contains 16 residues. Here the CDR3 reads CASSPYGLAESYEQYF. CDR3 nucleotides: TGTGCCAGCTCACCCTACGGGTTAGCGGAGTCCTACGAGCAGTACTTC.

CDR3 bases: TGTGCCAGCAGCTCAAGGCGGGGGGGAACAGGGACTAACTATGGCTACACCTTC. It specifies CASSSRRGGTGTNYGYTF. V usage is TRBV7-9 and J usage is TRBJ1-2; D perhaps matches TRBD1 (6 bases). Trimming shortened V by 4 bases and J by 0 bases, and 21 bases separated the two germline ends. This CDR3 comprises 18 residues. Germline V gives CDR1 SEHNR, CDR2 FQNEAQ (reference sequence).

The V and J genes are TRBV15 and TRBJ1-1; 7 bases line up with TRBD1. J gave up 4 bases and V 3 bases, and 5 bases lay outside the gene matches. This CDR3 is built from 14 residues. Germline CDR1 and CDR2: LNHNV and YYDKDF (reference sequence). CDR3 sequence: CATSSHRGSTEAFF. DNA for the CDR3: TGTGCCACCAGCAGCCACAGGGGTAGCACTGAAGCTTTCTTT.

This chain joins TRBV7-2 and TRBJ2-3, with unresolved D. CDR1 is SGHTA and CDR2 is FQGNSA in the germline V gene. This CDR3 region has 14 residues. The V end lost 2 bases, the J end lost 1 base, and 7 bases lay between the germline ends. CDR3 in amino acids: CASSLYGGTDTQYF. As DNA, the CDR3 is TGTGCCAGCAGCTTATATGGAGGCACAGATACGCAGTATTTT.

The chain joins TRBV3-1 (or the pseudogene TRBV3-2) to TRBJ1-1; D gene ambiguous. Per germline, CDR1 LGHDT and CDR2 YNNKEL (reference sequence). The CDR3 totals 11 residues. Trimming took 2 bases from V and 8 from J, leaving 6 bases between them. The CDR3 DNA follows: TGTGCCAGCAGCCAAAACATCGAAGCTTTCTTT. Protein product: CASSQNIEAFF.

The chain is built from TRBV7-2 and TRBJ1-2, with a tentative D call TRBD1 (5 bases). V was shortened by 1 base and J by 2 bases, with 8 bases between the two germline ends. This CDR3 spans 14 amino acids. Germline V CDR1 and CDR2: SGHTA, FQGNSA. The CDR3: CASSLGTSNYGYTF. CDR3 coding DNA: TGTGCCAGCAGCTTAGGGACATCGAACTATGGCTACACCTTC.

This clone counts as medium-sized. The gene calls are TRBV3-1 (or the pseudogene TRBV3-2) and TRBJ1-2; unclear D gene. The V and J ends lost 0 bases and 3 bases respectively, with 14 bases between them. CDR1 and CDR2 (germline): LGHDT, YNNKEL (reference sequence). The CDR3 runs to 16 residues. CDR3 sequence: CASSQDLRSPDYGYTF. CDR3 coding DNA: TGTGCCAGCAGCCAAGATCTTCGGAGCCCCGACTATGGCTACACCTTC.

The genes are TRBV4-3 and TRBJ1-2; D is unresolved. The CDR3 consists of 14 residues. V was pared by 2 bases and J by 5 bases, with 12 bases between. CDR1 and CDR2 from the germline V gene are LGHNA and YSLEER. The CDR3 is CASSQTFQRYGYTF. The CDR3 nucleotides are TGCGCCAGCAGCCAAACTTTTCAGCGTTATGGCTACACCTTC.

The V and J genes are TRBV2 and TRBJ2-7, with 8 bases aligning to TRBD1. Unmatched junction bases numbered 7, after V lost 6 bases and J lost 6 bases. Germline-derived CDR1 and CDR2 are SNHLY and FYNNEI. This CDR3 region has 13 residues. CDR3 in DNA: TGTGCCAGCAGCCAGGGGGCGACCACCGAGCAGTACTTC. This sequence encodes CASSQGATTEQYF.

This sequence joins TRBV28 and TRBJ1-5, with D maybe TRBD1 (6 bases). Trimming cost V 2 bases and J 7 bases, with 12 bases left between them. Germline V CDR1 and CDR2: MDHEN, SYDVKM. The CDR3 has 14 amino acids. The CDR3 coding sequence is TGTGCCAGCAGTTTAGGACAGACCACACAGCCCCAGCATTTT. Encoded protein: CASSLGQTTQPQHF.

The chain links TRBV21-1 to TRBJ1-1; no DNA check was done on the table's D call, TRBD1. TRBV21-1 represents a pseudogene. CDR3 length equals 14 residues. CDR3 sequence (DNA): TGTGCCAGCAGCTCATTACAGGGGGACACTGAAGCTTTCTTT. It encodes CASSSLQGDTEAFF.

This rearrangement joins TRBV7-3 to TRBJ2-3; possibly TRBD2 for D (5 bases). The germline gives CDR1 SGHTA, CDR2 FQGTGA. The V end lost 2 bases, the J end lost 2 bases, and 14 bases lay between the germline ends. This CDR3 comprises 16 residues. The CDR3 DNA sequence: TGTGCCAGCAGCTTAGGACTCGCAATACACACAGATACGCAGTATTTT. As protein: CASSLGLAIHTDTQYF.

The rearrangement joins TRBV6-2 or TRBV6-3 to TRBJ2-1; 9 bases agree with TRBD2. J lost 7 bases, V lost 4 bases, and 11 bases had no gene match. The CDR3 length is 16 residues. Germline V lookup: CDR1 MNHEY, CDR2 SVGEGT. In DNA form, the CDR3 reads TGTGCCAGCAGTTCGTCCGGAGGTAGCGGGAGTAATGAGCAGTTCTTC. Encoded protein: CASSSSGGSGSNEQFF.

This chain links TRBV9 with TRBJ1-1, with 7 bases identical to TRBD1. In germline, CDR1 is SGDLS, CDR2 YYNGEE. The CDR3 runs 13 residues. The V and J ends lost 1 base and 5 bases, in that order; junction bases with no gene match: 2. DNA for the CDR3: TGTGCCAGCAGCGTACAGGGGGAAACTGAAGCTTTCTTT. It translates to CASSVQGETEAFF.

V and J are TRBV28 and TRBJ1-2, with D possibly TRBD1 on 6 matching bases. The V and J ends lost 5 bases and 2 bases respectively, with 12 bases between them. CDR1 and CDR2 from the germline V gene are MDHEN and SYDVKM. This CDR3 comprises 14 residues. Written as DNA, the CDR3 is TGTGCCAGCAGTGGGGGCACAGGCAACTATGGCTACACCTTC. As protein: CASSGGTGNYGYTF.

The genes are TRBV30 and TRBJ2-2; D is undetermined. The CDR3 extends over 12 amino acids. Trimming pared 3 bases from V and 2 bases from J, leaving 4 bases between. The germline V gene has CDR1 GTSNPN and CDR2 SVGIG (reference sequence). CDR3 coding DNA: TGTGCCTGGAGCCCAAACACCGGGGAGCTGTTTTTT. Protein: CAWSPNTGELFF. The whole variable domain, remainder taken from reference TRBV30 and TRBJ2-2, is SQTIHQWPATLVQPVGSPLSLECTVEGTSNPNLYWYRQAAGRGLQLLFYSVGIGQISSEVPQNLSASRPQDRQFILSSKKLLLSDSGFYLCAWSPNTGELFFGEGSRLTVL.

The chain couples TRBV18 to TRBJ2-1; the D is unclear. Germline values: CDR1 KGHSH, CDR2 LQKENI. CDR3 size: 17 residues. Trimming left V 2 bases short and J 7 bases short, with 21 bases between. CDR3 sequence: CASSPELTRVGENEQFF. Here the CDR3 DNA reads TGTGCCAGCTCACCAGAACTAACTCGTGTCGGTGAGAATGAGCAGTTCTTC.

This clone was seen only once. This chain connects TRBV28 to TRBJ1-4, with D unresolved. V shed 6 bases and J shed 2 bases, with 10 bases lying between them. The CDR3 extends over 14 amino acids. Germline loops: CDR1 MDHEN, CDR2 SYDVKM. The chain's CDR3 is CASRPVTTNEKLFF. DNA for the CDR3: TGTGCCAGCAGGCCAGTGACTACTAATGAAAAACTGTTTTTT.

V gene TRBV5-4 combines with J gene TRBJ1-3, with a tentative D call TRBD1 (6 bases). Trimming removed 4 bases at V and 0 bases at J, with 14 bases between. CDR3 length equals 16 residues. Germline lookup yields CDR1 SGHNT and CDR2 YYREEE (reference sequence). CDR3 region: CASSARDTSSGNTIYF. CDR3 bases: TGTGCCAGCAGCGCCCGGGACACGAGCTCTGGAAACACCATATATTTT.

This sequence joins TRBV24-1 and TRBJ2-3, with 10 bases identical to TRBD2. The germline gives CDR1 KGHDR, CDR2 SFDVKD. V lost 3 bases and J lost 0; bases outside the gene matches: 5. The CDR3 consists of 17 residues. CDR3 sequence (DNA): TGTGCCACCAGTGATCCACTAGCGGGGTCTAGCACAGATACGCAGTATTTT. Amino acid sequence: CATSDPLAGSSTDTQYF.

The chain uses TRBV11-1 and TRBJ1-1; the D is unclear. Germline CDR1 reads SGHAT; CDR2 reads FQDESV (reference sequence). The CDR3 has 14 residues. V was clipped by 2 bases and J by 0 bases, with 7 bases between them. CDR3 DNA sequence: TGTGCCAGCAGCTTACGGGAAGTGAACACTGAAGCTTTCTTT. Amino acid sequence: CASSLREVNTEAFF.

The DNA of the CDR3 is TGTGCCAGCAGCCGCACAGGGTATGGCTACACCTTC. It specifies CASSRTGYGYTF. V is TRBV12-3 or TRBV12-4 and J is TRBJ1-2; a possible D gene is TRBD1 (6 bases). The V end was cut by 6 bases, the J end by 5 bases, with 10 bases between. This CDR3 has 12 amino acids.

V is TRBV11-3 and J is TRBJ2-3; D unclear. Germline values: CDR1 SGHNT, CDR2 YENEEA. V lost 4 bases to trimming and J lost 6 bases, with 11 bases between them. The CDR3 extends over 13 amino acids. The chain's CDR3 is CASSSWFRDTQYF. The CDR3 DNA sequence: TGTGCCAGCAGCTCTTGGTTCCGGGATACGCAGTATTTT.

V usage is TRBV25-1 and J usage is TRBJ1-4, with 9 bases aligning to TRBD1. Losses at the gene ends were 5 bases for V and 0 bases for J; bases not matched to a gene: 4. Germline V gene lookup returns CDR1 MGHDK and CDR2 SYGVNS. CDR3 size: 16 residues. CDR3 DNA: TGTGCCAGCAGTAAGGGGACAGGGACAACTAATGAAAAACTGTTTTTT. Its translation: CASSKGTGTTNEKLFF.

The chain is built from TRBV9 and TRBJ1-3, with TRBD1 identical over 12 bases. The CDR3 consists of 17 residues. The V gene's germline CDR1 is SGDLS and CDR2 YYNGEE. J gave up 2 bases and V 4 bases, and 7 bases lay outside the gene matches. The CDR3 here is CASSSRDRGPTGNTIYF. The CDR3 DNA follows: TGTGCCAGCAGCAGCCGGGACAGGGGGCCGACTGGAAACACCATATATTTT.

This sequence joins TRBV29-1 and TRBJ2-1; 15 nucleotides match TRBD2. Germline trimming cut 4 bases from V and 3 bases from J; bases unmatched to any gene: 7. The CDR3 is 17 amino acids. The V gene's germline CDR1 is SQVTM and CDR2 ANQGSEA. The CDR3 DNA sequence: TGCAGCGTTGCTGGACTAGCGGGAGGGAGTCTCTACAATGAGCAGTTCTTC. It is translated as CSVAGLAGGSLYNEQFF.

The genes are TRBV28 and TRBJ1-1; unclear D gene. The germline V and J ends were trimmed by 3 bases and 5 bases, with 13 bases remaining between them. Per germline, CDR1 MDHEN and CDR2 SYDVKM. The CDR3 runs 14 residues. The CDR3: CASSFWLSGTEAFF. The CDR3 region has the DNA TGTGCCAGCAGTTTTTGGCTATCGGGGACTGAAGCTTTCTTT.

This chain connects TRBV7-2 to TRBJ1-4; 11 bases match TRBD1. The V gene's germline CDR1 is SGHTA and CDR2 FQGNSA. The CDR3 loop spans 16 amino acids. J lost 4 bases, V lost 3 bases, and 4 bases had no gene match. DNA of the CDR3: TGTGCCAGCAGCTTGGGACAGGGGGTTGGTAATGAAAAACTGTTTTTT. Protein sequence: CASSLGQGVGNEKLFF. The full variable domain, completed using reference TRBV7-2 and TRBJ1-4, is GAGVSQSPSNKVTEKGKDVELRCDPISGHTALYWYRQSLGQGLEFLIYFQGNSAPDKSGLPSDRFSAERTGGSVSTLTIQRTQQEDSAVYLCASSLGQGVGNEKLFFGSGTQLSVL.

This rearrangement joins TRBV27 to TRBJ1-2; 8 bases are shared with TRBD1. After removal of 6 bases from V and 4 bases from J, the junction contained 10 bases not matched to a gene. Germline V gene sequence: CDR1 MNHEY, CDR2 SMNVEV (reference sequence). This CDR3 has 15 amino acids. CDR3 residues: CASSPPGGGLYGYTF. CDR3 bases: TGTGCCAGCAGCCCCCCAGGGGGCGGGCTCTATGGCTACACCTTC.

The CDR3 protein is CASSYTTSGRVHEQYF. CDR3 nucleotide sequence: TGTGCCAGCAGCTATACTACTAGCGGGAGGGTCCACGAGCAGTACTTC. V usage is TRBV7-9 and J usage is TRBJ2-7; TRBD2 matches at 13 bases. The V gene end was trimmed by 4 bases and the J gene end by 5 bases; junction bases not matched to a gene: 8. The CDR3 runs 16 residues. Germline V lookup: CDR1 SEHNR, CDR2 FQNEAQ (reference sequence).

CDR3 residues: CASSSNRDRGPYEQYF. The CDR3 DNA is TGTGCCAGCAGCTCAAACCGGGACAGGGGGCCCTACGAGCAGTACTTC. The chain is built from TRBV11-2 and TRBJ2-7, with TRBD1 matching 12 bases. CDR3 length: 16 residues. The junction had 6 bases not matched to a gene; V was cut back by 4 bases and J by 2 bases. Germline V gene lookup returns CDR1 SGHAT and CDR2 FQNNGV.